These 20 T cell receptor beta chains came from one sample sequenced in a study of T cells in localized non-small cell lung cancer. Repertoires were generated with immunoSEQ multiplex PCR, while TCRdb's copy carries only in-frame clones and drops some. The repertoire holds over 8,000 clones, with 90% to 95% as singletons. This material consisted of peripheral blood, taken before any cancer treatment. Source of these receptors: a woman between 35 and 75 years old with stage I squamous cell lung carcinoma.

The CDR3 is CASSPTGGRDGYTF. For the CDR3, the DNA is TGTGCCAGCAGCCCGACCGGGGGAAGGGATGGCTACACCTTC. The chain links TRBV4-2 to TRBJ1-2; a possible D gene is TRBD1 (5 bases). The CDR3 loop spans 14 amino acids. The germline V gene has CDR1 LGHNA and CDR2 YNFKEQ. With 4 bases removed from V and 6 bases from J, the gap between germline ends came to 15 bases.

In this sample, this clone turned up a few times. The rearrangement joins TRBV15 to TRBJ1-1, with unresolved D. This CDR3 is 14 amino acids long. Germline assignment: CDR1 LNHNV and CDR2 YYDKDF (reference sequence). With 1 base removed from V and 6 bases from J, the gap between germline ends came to 12 bases. CDR3 coding DNA: TGTGCCACCAGCAGAGTCAAAGAGGACTCTGAAGCTTTCTTT. Encoded protein: CATSRVKEDSEAFF.

V gene TRBV5-1 combines with J gene TRBJ2-1; TRBD2 matches 8 bases. After removal of 6 bases from V and 8 bases from J, the junction contained 10 bases not matched to a gene. The CDR3 is made up of 14 amino acids. Germline CDR1 and CDR2: SGHRS and YFSETQ. CDR3 in DNA: TGCGCCAGCACAATCGGACTAGCCAGGGATGAGCAGTTCTTC. It encodes CASTIGLARDEQFF.

The chain carries TRBV11-2 and TRBJ2-7; no firm D call. The CDR3 contains 13 residues. Germline V gene sequence: CDR1 SGHAT, CDR2 FQNNGV. V lost 4 bases, J lost 2 bases, and 9 bases lay in between. CDR3 sequence: CASSSLGPYEQYF. Written as DNA, the CDR3 is TGTGCCAGCAGCTCGCTAGGACCCTACGAGCAGTACTTC.

The chain recombines TRBV7-2 with TRBJ1-1; 8 bases match TRBD1. Trimming removed 5 bases from V and 7 bases from J; junction bases left unmatched: 15. Germline V gene data show CDR1 as SGHTA and CDR2 as FQGNSA. The CDR3 sequence is 16 residues long. The CDR3 reads CASSLTTTGQGREAFF. CDR3 bases: TGTGCCAGCAGCCTTACGACCACAGGACAGGGCCGTGAAGCTTTCTTT.

This clone has a single count. J is TRBJ1-4 and V is TRBV5-1, with 9 nucleotides matching TRBD1. Unmatched junction bases numbered 16, after V lost 5 bases and J lost 8 bases. Germline CDR1 reads SGHRS; CDR2 reads YFSETQ. The CDR3 is made up of 17 amino acids. The CDR3 loop is CASRPGTGSTGREKLFF. The CDR3 nucleotides are TGCGCCAGCAGGCCCGGGACAGGGTCAACGGGCCGGGAAAAACTGTTTTTT.

The genes are TRBV5-1 and TRBJ1-6; the D gene is possibly TRBD1 (6 bases). The CDR3 contains 15 residues. Deletions cut 0 bases from V and 8 bases from J, with 12 bases between. Germline V gene lookup returns CDR1 SGHRS and CDR2 YFSETQ. As DNA, the CDR3 is TGCGCCAGCAGCTTGGGGGCCAGGGGCGATTCACCCCTCCACTTT. As protein: CASSLGARGDSPLHF.

The chain uses TRBV7-8 and TRBJ2-5; no firm D call. Germline V gives CDR1 SGHVS, CDR2 FQNEAQ. The V end lost 4 bases, the J end lost 0 bases, and 6 bases lay between the germline ends. The CDR3 spans 13 residues. The CDR3: CASSSEYQETQYF. The CDR3 nucleotides read TGTGCCAGCAGCTCAGAGTACCAAGAGACCCAGTACTTC.

The chain couples TRBV5-1 to TRBJ2-1; D may be TRBD2 (6 bases). V was cut by 0 bases and J by 8 bases, with 9 bases left in between. The CDR3 has 13 residues. Germline-derived CDR1 and CDR2 are SGHRS and YFSETQ. In nucleotides, the CDR3 is TGCGCCAGCAGCTTGGGTGGGGGGTATGAGCAGTTCTTC. This codes for CASSLGGGYEQFF.

This clone was recorded once. This chain links TRBV28 with TRBJ2-5; possible D gene TRBD1, 6 bases. The V end was cut by 4 bases, the J end by 6 bases, with 15 bases between. CDR3 length: 14 amino acids. Germline V gene sequence: CDR1 MDHEN, CDR2 SYDVKM. Here the CDR3 reads CASSWARGKQTQYF. In DNA, the CDR3 is TGTGCCAGCAGTTGGGCCAGGGGAAAACAGACCCAGTACTTC.

The CDR3 sequence: CASSYSSKGLSTEAFF. For the CDR3, the DNA is TGTGCCAGCAGTTACTCGAGTAAGGGCCTGAGCACTGAAGCTTTCTTT. The V and J genes are TRBV6-5 and TRBJ1-1; D ambiguous. CDR1 MNHEY and CDR2 SVGAGI come from the germline V gene. V was trimmed by 0 bases and J by 4 bases, leaving 15 bases between them. This CDR3 spans 16 amino acids.

The chain carries TRBV5-1 and TRBJ1-6; weak D call: TRBD1 (6 bases). Trimming shortened V by 4 bases and J by 9 bases, and 17 bases separated the two germline ends. The V gene's germline CDR1 is SGHRS and CDR2 YFSETQ. The CDR3 runs to 15 residues. CDR3 residues: CASSEDGGALSPLHF. The CDR3 DNA reads TGCGCCAGCAGCGAGGATGGGGGGGCCCTTTCACCCCTCCACTTT.

This clone was seen a handful of times. The V and J genes are TRBV9 and TRBJ1-1, with 7 nucleotides matching TRBD1. Germline V CDR1 and CDR2: SGDLS, YYNGEE. V was clipped by 4 bases and J by 1 base; unmatched bases: 10. The CDR3 spans 16 residues. The CDR3 DNA is TGTGCCAGCAGCCCAGGGGGAGGAGGAAAGAACACTGAAGCTTTCTTT. Its translation is CASSPGGGGKNTEAFF.

V usage is TRBV7-9 and J usage is TRBJ1-1; perhaps TRBD1 as D (6 bases). This CDR3 contains 13 residues. V was clipped by 5 bases and J by 1 base, with 8 bases between them. Per the germline V gene, CDR1 is SEHNR and CDR2 is FQNEAQ (reference sequence). CDR3 sequence: CASSLQGNTEAFF. The CDR3 coding sequence is TGTGCCAGCAGCCTACAGGGGAACACTGAAGCTTTCTTT.

The chain employs TRBV19 and TRBJ1-5; D perhaps matches TRBD1 (6 bases). Germline V gene sequence: CDR1 LNHDA, CDR2 SQIVND (reference sequence). The V end lost 5 bases, the J end lost 1 base, and 9 bases lay between the germline ends. CDR3 length: 14 residues. CDR3 region: CASSDRNSNQPQHF. The CDR3 DNA reads as TGTGCCAGTAGTGACAGGAACAGCAATCAGCCCCAGCATTTT. Using reference TRBV19 and TRBJ1-5 for the parts outside the CDR3, the full variable domain is DGGITQSPKYLFRKEGQNVTLSCEQNLNHDAMYWYRQDPGQGLRLIYYSQIVNDFQKGDIAEGYSVSREKKESFPLTVTSAQKNPTAFYLCASSDRNSNQPQHFGDGTRLSIL.

This clone has just one count. The V and J genes are TRBV30 and TRBJ2-3, with 13 positions matching TRBD2. Trimming cost V 5 bases and J 5 bases; bases outside gene matches: 4. The CDR3 covers 14 residues. Germline CDR1 reads GTSNPN; CDR2 reads SVGIG (reference sequence). CDR3 sequence (DNA): TGTGCCTGGCGACTAGCGGGGGGTAGAGATACGCAGTATTTT. Translated: CAWRLAGGRDTQYF.

CDR3 loop: CSAREPRGYTF. The DNA of the CDR3 is TGCAGTGCTAGAGAGCCGAGGGGCTACACCTTC. This rearrangement joins TRBV20-1 to TRBJ1-2, with D unresolved. This CDR3 comprises 11 residues. Trimming left V 0 bases short and J 8 bases short, with 7 bases between. The germline gives CDR1 DFQATT, CDR2 SNEGSKA (reference sequence).

The chain uses TRBV9 and TRBJ2-5; 8 nucleotides line up with TRBD2. The CDR3 sequence is 15 residues long. Trimming at V came to 3 bases and at J to 5 bases, leaving 9 bases not matched to a gene. Germline CDR1 and CDR2: SGDLS and YYNGEE. CDR3 DNA: TGTGCCAGCAGCGCCTTAGCGGGGAGCTCGGAGACCCAGTACTTC. Protein sequence: CASSALAGSSETQYF.

The V and J genes are TRBV7-3 and TRBJ2-1, with 8 nucleotides matching TRBD2. The ends lost 3 bases at V and 8 bases at J; junction bases unmatched: 6. Germline V gene sequence: CDR1 SGHTA, CDR2 FQGTGA. This CDR3 has 14 amino acids. CDR3 region: CASSLSGGADEQFF. CDR3 in DNA: TGTGCCAGCAGCTTGTCCGGGGGGGCGGATGAGCAGTTCTTC.

The gene calls are TRBV19 and TRBJ1-1; D not resolved. The CDR3 sequence is 15 residues long. The germline V and J ends were trimmed by 5 bases and 0 bases, with 13 bases remaining between them. In germline, CDR1 is LNHDA, CDR2 SQIVND (reference sequence). The CDR3 protein is CASSSEGRMNTEAFF. CDR3 sequence (DNA): TGTGCCAGTAGTTCTGAAGGACGGATGAACACTGAAGCTTTCTTT. Full variable domain (outside the CDR3, taken from reference TRBV19 and TRBJ1-1): DGGITQSPKYLFRKEGQNVTLSCEQNLNHDAMYWYRQDPGQGLRLIYYSQIVNDFQKGDIAEGYSVSREKKESFPLTVTSAQKNPTAFYLCASSSEGRMNTEAFFGQGTRLTVV.